Each of the 25 T cell receptor beta chains below was sequenced from the same sample in a study of shared T cell receptors in the human thymus. Data came from immunoSEQ multiplex PCR; TCRdb stores just in-frame clones and leaves some out. Here the sample spans 550,000 to 800,000 clones, 80% to 90% being singletons. The same sample was also used in a study of human thymus T cells.

Source material: thymocytes. Every receptor here comes from a girl under three years old with a congenital heart defect.

This sequence joins TRBV5-8 and TRBJ1-5; 11 bases are a match to TRBD1. V lost 5 bases, J lost 0 bases, and 10 bases stayed unmatched. CDR3 size: 18 residues. The germline CDR1 and CDR2 sequences are SGHTS and YDEGEE. The CDR3 sequence is CASSLADRGPYSNQPQHF. DNA of the CDR3: TGTGCCAGCAGTCTGGCGGACAGGGGGCCTTATAGCAATCAGCCCCAGCATTTT.

The chain carries TRBV9 and TRBJ1-6; D ambiguous. The V gene's germline CDR1 is SGDLS and CDR2 YYNGEE. The V and J ends lost 1 base and 0 bases respectively, with 11 bases between them. The CDR3 runs 17 residues. CDR3 nucleotide sequence: TGTGCCAGCAGCGTAAGCGCAGTCAGCTCCTATAATTCACCCCTCCACTTT. This encodes CASSVSAVSSYNSPLHF.

V is TRBV5-6 and J is TRBJ1-2; 10 bases fit TRBD1. The germline CDR1 and CDR2 sequences are SGHDT and YYEEEE. The CDR3 sequence is 13 residues long. V lost 4 bases and J lost 6; bases outside the gene matches: 3. CDR3 loop: CASSGTGVNGYTF. CDR3 bases: TGTGCCAGCAGCGGGACAGGGGTAAATGGCTACACCTTC. The variable domain in full, with the rest retrieved from reference TRBV5-6 and TRBJ1-2, is DAGVTQSPTHLIKTRGQQVTLRCSPKSGHDTVSWYQQALGQGPQFIFQYYEEEERQRGNFPDRFSGHQFPNYSSELNVNALLLGDSALYLCASSGTGVNGYTFGSGTRLTVV.

The chain links TRBV28 to TRBJ2-2, with a possible D match to TRBD1 (5 bases). V was cut by 5 bases and J by 2 bases, with 15 bases left in between. Germline CDR1 and CDR2: MDHEN and SYDVKM. This CDR3 has 16 residues. This CDR3 reads CASSLGHPFNTGELFF. DNA of the CDR3: TGTGCCAGCAGTCTTGGACACCCTTTTAACACCGGGGAGCTGTTTTTT.

This rearrangement joins TRBV27 to TRBJ1-2; possibly TRBD1 for D (5 bases). The germline V gene has CDR1 MNHEY and CDR2 SMNVEV (reference sequence). The CDR3 runs 14 residues. V was shortened by 3 bases and J by 4 bases, with 12 bases between the two germline ends. The CDR3 nucleotides read TGTGCCAGCAGTTTCGGGGACGGGGGCTATGGCTACACCTTC. Translated, it gives CASSFGDGGYGYTF.

This chain uses TRBV14 with TRBJ1-1; weak D call: TRBD1 (6 bases). Germline V gene sequence: CDR1 SGHDN, CDR2 FVKESK. The CDR3 is made up of 18 amino acids. V lost 2 bases and J 1 base, leaving 20 bases between the germline ends. The CDR3 nucleotides read TGTGCCAGCAGCCAACAACGTCCTCCAGGGGCCGAGAACACTGAAGCTTTCTTT. Amino acids: CASSQQRPPGAENTEAFF.

This rearrangement joins TRBV6-5 to TRBJ1-1; weak D call: TRBD1 (5 bases). The V gene's germline CDR1 is MNHEY and CDR2 SVGAGI. Trimming left V 7 bases short and J 7 bases short, with 10 bases between. CDR3 length equals 11 residues. The CDR3 DNA reads TGTGCCAGCAAGTCGGGGGATGAAGCTTTCTTT. As protein: CASKSGDEAFF.

The chain uses TRBV12-5 and TRBJ1-1; tentative D call: TRBD1 (6 bases). The length of the CDR3 is 15 residues. V dropped 6 bases and J dropped 1 base, with 15 bases sitting between them. Germline values: CDR1 LGHNT, CDR2 FRNRAP. The CDR3 nucleotides are TGTGCTAGTGGCTATCCCCGGACAGCGAACACTGAAGCTTTCTTT. Translating it yields CASGYPRTANTEAFF.

The CDR3 spells CASSLSQRAHTGELFF. CDR3 nucleotide sequence: TGTGCCAGCAGCTTAAGCCAGCGTGCCCACACCGGGGAGCTGTTTTTT. V usage is TRBV7-3 and J usage is TRBJ2-2; no clear D. This CDR3 is built from 16 residues. The ends were cut back, 1 base at V and 3 bases at J, with 12 bases in the middle. CDR1 and CDR2 from the germline V gene are SGHTA and FQGTGA.

This clone was counted a few times. The chain employs TRBV7-9 and TRBJ2-7; 8 positions agree with TRBD1. From germline, CDR1 is SEHNR and CDR2 FQNEAQ (reference sequence). The CDR3 runs 17 residues. With 5 bases clipped from V and 3 bases from J, the junction kept 15 bases outside the gene matches. Here the CDR3 DNA reads TGTGCCAGCAGCCCCCGCGAGATGGGGGACAGGATCTACGAGCAGTACTTC. This encodes CASSPREMGDRIYEQYF.

This clone was recorded only once. CDR3 nucleotides: TGTGCCAGCTCGCCCTTTAGGGGGTGGGGCGAGCAGTACTTC. It translates to CASSPFRGWGEQYF. The chain has TRBV18 and TRBJ2-7, with a tentative D call TRBD1 (6 bases). CDR1 and CDR2 (germline): KGHSH, LQKENI. The length of the CDR3 is 14 residues. Trimming pared 6 bases from V and 6 bases from J, leaving 18 bases between.

The rearrangement uses TRBV10-2 and TRBJ1-2, with D possibly matching TRBD1 (5 bases). This CDR3 is 15 amino acids long. The germline V gene has CDR1 WSHSY and CDR2 SAAADI. V lost 2 bases, J lost 4 bases, and 14 bases lay in between. In DNA, the CDR3 is TGCGCCAGCAGTGAGCCGCCGCGGGGGTCCTATGGCTACACCTTC. The encoded protein is CASSEPPRGSYGYTF.

V usage is TRBV19 and J usage is TRBJ1-6, with 9 nucleotides matching TRBD1. With V trimmed by 6 bases and J by 5 bases, 5 bases remained unmatched. From germline, CDR1 is LNHDA and CDR2 SQIVND (reference sequence). The CDR3 sequence is 15 residues long. CDR3 in amino acids: CASSPRTGDNSPLHF. CDR3 DNA sequence: TGTGCCAGTAGCCCCAGGACAGGGGATAATTCACCCCTCCACTTT.

The chain recombines TRBV6-1 with TRBJ2-3; 11 nucleotides align to TRBD2. The germline V gene encodes CDR1 MNHNS and CDR2 SASEGT. The CDR3 consists of 15 residues. The J segment lost 2 bases and the V segment lost 5 bases, leaving 3 bases of the junction unmatched. CDR3 loop: CASSCSGGATDTQYF. The CDR3, as DNA: TGTGCCAGCAGTTGTAGCGGGGGGGCCACAGATACGCAGTATTTT.

The chain is built from TRBV4-1 and TRBJ2-3; possibly TRBD1 for D (5 bases). The V end lost 1 base, the J end lost 1 base, and 15 bases lay between the germline ends. The CDR3 contains 17 residues. Germline CDR1 is MGHRA and CDR2 is YSYEKL. CDR3 nucleotides: TGCGCCAGCAGCCAAGCTTCCCTCGAAGGGGGCACAGATACGCAGTATTTT. It yields the protein CASSQASLEGGTDTQYF.

This clone was detected only once. The chain carries TRBV6-1 and TRBJ2-5; 10 bases align to TRBD1. Germline V gene data show CDR1 as MNHNS and CDR2 as SASEGT. This CDR3 is built from 15 residues. V gave up 4 bases and J gave up 2 bases; unmatched junction bases: 4. CDR3 nucleotide sequence: TGTGCCAGCAGTGGGGACAGGGGTTGGCAAGAGACCCAGTACTTC. Translating gives CASSGDRGWQETQYF.

The V call is TRBV18, the J call TRBJ2-2, with D maybe TRBD2 (5 bases). The CDR3 covers 17 residues. CDR1 KGHSH and CDR2 LQKENI come from the germline V gene. Between the trimmed V and J ends, which lost 0 bases and 3 bases, there was a span of 14 bases. The CDR3 region has the DNA TGTGCCAGCTCACCACCTCATCGGGGTTCTGACACCGGGGAGCTGTTTTTT. This gives the protein CASSPPHRGSDTGELFF.

The rearrangement joins TRBV28 to TRBJ2-4; 7 nucleotides agree with TRBD1. Germline V gives CDR1 MDHEN, CDR2 SYDVKM. V shed 2 bases and J 3 bases; nucleotides not matched to a gene: 16. The CDR3 runs to 19 residues. The CDR3 nucleotides are TGTGCCAGCAGTTTACGTGAGGGTAATCGGACAGGCCACAAAAACATTCAGTACTTC. Translating it yields CASSLREGNRTGHKNIQYF. The variable domain in full, completed from reference TRBV28 and TRBJ2-4, reads DVKVTQSSRYLVKRTGEKVFLECVQDMDHENMFWYRQDPGLGLRLIYFSYDVKMKEKGDIPEGYSVSREKKERFSLILESASTNQTSMYLCASSLREGNRTGHKNIQYFGAGTRLSVL.

This chain connects TRBV12-5 to TRBJ1-5, with 7 bases that match TRBD1. The CDR3 is made up of 16 amino acids. Germline trimming cut 6 bases from V and 5 bases from J; bases unmatched to any gene: 13. Germline CDR1 LGHNT, CDR2 FRNRAP. This CDR3 is CASGGDRHGIYQPQHF. As DNA, the CDR3 is TGTGCTAGTGGCGGGGACAGACATGGTATTTATCAGCCCCAGCATTTT.

This chain uses TRBV15 with TRBJ1-1; D is ambiguous. Germline assignment: CDR1 LNHNV and CDR2 YYDKDF (reference sequence). V was clipped by 1 base and J by 4 bases, with 19 bases between them. This CDR3 region has 17 residues. In DNA form, the CDR3 reads TGTGCCACCAGCAGAGGGGTTGGGCGGCTGGAGGGCACTGAAGCTTTCTTT. Amino acid sequence: CATSRGVGRLEGTEAFF. Complete variable domain (other parts from reference TRBV15 and TRBJ1-1): DAMVIQNPRYQVTQFGKPVTLSCSQTLNHNVMYWYQQKSSQAPKLLFHYYDKDFNNEADTPDNFQSRRPNTSFCFLDIRSPGLGDTAMYLCATSRGVGRLEGTEAFFGQGTRLTVV.

This clone was picked up one time. The rearrangement joins TRBV29-1 to TRBJ1-2, with TRBD1 matching 8 bases. CDR1 and CDR2 (germline): SQVTM, ANQGSEA. The CDR3 contains 12 residues. V lost 4 bases to trimming and J lost 7 bases; unmatched junction nucleotides: 5. The CDR3 DNA follows: TGCAGCGTTGGACGACAGGGGTTTGGCTACACCTTC. This encodes CSVGRQGFGYTF.

This clone was recorded once. The chain joins TRBV27 to TRBJ2-6; the match to TRBD2 covers 7 bases. Looked up from germline, CDR1 is MNHEY and CDR2 is SMNVEV (reference sequence). There are 15 residues in the CDR3. V was pared by 8 bases and J by 1 base, with 5 bases of the junction left unmatched. CDR3 nucleotides: TGTGCCAGCGCCCGGGGAGGGTCTGGGGCCAACGTCCTGACTTTC. This encodes CASARGGSGANVLTF.

The rearrangement links TRBV19 to TRBJ2-7, with D perhaps matching TRBD1 (5 bases). In germline, CDR1 is LNHDA, CDR2 SQIVND (reference sequence). CDR3 length: 14 amino acids. V was clipped by 5 bases and J by 3 bases, with 14 bases between them. CDR3 DNA: TGTGCCAGTAGTGGGGCAGGGTCAGTCTACGAGCAGTACTTC. Protein product: CASSGAGSVYEQYF.

This chain joins TRBV28 and TRBJ2-1; 8 bases match TRBD2. J lost 3 bases, V lost 3 bases, and 4 bases had no gene match. The CDR3 contains 15 residues. Germline loops: CDR1 MDHEN, CDR2 SYDVKM. CDR3 amino acids: CASSFPSGFYNEQFF. The CDR3 DNA is TGTGCCAGCAGTTTTCCTAGCGGGTTCTACAATGAGCAGTTCTTC.

The chain joins TRBV28 to TRBJ1-4, with 10 bases fitting TRBD1. CDR3 length: 17 residues. Germline V lookup: CDR1 MDHEN, CDR2 SYDVKM. V lost 5 bases to trimming and J lost 4 bases; unmatched junction nucleotides: 10. CDR3 sequence (DNA): TGTGCCAGCAGTCTCTACCCTAGGGACAGGGGTAATGAAAAACTGTTTTTT. This translates into CASSLYPRDRGNEKLFF.